Below are 18 T cell receptor beta chains sequenced from a single sample in a study of blood T cell repertoires in COVID-19. Method: immunoSEQ multiplex PCR; TCRdb's copy keeps in-frame clones and lacks some. The sample holds 100,000 to 150,000 clones, roughly 80% seen once. Material for sequencing was peripheral blood. These receptors were collected from a woman in her twenties or thirties who had recovered from COVID-19.

The rearrangement links TRBV3-1 (or the pseudogene TRBV3-2) to TRBJ1-1; D unresolved. The CDR3 has 14 residues. V was pared by 4 bases and J by 0 bases, with 9 bases between. CDR1 and CDR2 (germline): LGHDT, YNNKEL (reference sequence). Here the CDR3 DNA reads TGTGCCAGCAGCCCACATCGGGTGAACACTGAAGCTTTCTTT. It encodes CASSPHRVNTEAFF.

The rearrangement links TRBV19 to TRBJ2-3; 7 positions match TRBD1. Germline V gene lookup returns CDR1 LNHDA and CDR2 SQIVND (reference sequence). Trimming at V came to 1 base and at J to 0 bases, leaving 4 bases not matched to a gene. This CDR3 region has 16 residues. The CDR3 loop reads CASSIGKGASTDTQYF. In DNA form, the CDR3 reads TGTGCCAGTAGTATAGGGAAGGGGGCGAGCACAGATACGCAGTATTTT.

J is TRBJ1-4 and V is TRBV6-1; D might be TRBD1 (5 bases). The V end was cut by 5 bases, the J end by 4 bases, with 11 bases between. The CDR3 has 14 residues. From germline, CDR1 is MNHNS and CDR2 SASEGT. CDR3 in amino acids: CASSQTAINEKLFF. CDR3 nucleotide sequence: TGTGCCAGCAGTCAGACAGCTATTAATGAAAAACTGTTTTTT.

V is TRBV29-1 and J is TRBJ1-5; D unresolved. Germline CDR1 SQVTM, CDR2 ANQGSEA. V gave up 7 bases and J gave up 0 bases, with 7 bases separating them. CDR3 length: 12 residues. In nucleotides, the CDR3 is TGCAGCGCGAGAGATAGCAATCAGCCCCAGCATTTT. Its protein product is CSARDSNQPQHF.

V is TRBV9 and J is TRBJ2-7, with 16 positions matching TRBD2. The CDR3 is made up of 15 amino acids. Germline CDR1 is SGDLS and CDR2 is YYNGEE. After removal of 3 bases from V and 6 bases from J, the junction contained 3 bases not matched to a gene. For the CDR3, the DNA is TGTGCCAGCAGCGCCGGGACTAGCGGGAGGGGCGAGCAGTACTTC. Its translation: CASSAGTSGRGEQYF. Combining the CDR3 with reference TRBV9 and TRBJ2-7 gives the whole variable domain DSGVTQTPKHLITATGQRVTLRCSPRSGDLSVYWYQQSLDQGLQFLIQYYNGEERAKGNILERFSAQQFPDLHSELNLSSLELGDSALYFCASSAGTSGRGEQYFGPGTRLTVT.

The chain is built from TRBV5-5 and TRBJ2-7, with 8 bases identical to TRBD1. Germline V lookup: CDR1 SGHKS, CDR2 YYEKEE (reference sequence). V was pared by 3 bases and J by 2 bases, with 10 bases of the junction left unmatched. This CDR3 comprises 16 residues. CDR3 region: CASSYSGTGGAYEQYF. The DNA of the CDR3 is TGTGCCAGCAGCTATTCCGGGACAGGCGGAGCCTACGAGCAGTACTTC.

This chain links TRBV9 with TRBJ2-1; 11 nucleotides match TRBD2. CDR3 length equals 16 residues. Germline CDR1 reads SGDLS; CDR2 reads YYNGEE. Unmatched junction bases numbered 12, after V lost 4 bases and J lost 9 bases. CDR3 sequence (DNA): TGTGCCAGCAGCCCAGCCACTAGCGGGAGTATGGGTGAGCAGTTCTTC. Translating gives CASSPATSGSMGEQFF.

V and J are TRBV19 and TRBJ2-2; 9 bases match TRBD2. V shed 6 bases, J shed 8 bases, and the junction held 13 bases outside the gene matches. This CDR3 contains 16 residues. CDR1 and CDR2 from the germline V gene are LNHDA and SQIVND (reference sequence). The DNA for the CDR3 is TGTGCCAGTAGCCCCCTCGCGGGAGGGCCGAAAGGGGAGCTGTTTTTT. This sequence encodes CASSPLAGGPKGELFF.

This sequence joins TRBV29-1 and TRBJ2-7; D gene uncertain. CDR1 is SQVTM, CDR2 ANQGSEA, per germline. V lost 0 bases and J 3 bases, leaving 6 bases between the germline ends. The CDR3 is 12 residues long. The CDR3 loop is CSVEEADYEQYF. The CDR3 coding sequence is TGCAGCGTTGAAGAAGCCGACTACGAGCAGTACTTC.

The genes are TRBV5-1 and TRBJ2-5, with D maybe TRBD2 (6 bases). Trimming took 0 bases from V and 5 from J, leaving 11 bases between them. The CDR3 runs to 14 residues. Per germline, CDR1 SGHRS and CDR2 YFSETQ. The CDR3 DNA sequence: TGCGCCAGCAGCTTGGTGGGGGGAGAGGAGACCCAGTACTTC. This codes for CASSLVGGEETQYF.

This chain uses TRBV6-6 with TRBJ2-1, with TRBD1 matching 8 bases. This CDR3 contains 16 residues. The germline V gene has CDR1 MNHNY and CDR2 SVGAGI (reference sequence). Germline trimming cut 2 bases from V and 5 bases from J; bases unmatched to any gene: 8. The DNA of the CDR3 is TGTGCCAGCAGTTACCCTACGGGACAGGTTAACAATGAGCAGTTCTTC. Its protein product is CASSYPTGQVNNEQFF.

The V gene is TRBV27, the J gene TRBJ2-3; D remains ambiguous. This CDR3 is 14 amino acids long. The germline CDR1 and CDR2 sequences are MNHEY and SMNVEV (reference sequence). The germline V and J ends were trimmed by 3 bases and 4 bases, with 11 bases remaining between them. The CDR3 region is CASSLDAVADTQYF. The CDR3 DNA is TGTGCCAGCAGTTTGGATGCGGTGGCAGATACGCAGTATTTT.

The genes are TRBV7-3 and TRBJ2-3; weak D call: TRBD1 (5 bases). Germline V CDR1 and CDR2: SGHTA, FQGTGA. The CDR3 is made up of 15 amino acids. The V end lost 5 bases, the J end lost 5 bases, and 17 bases lay between the germline ends. CDR3 amino acids: CASSAWGRVQDTQYF. In nucleotides, the CDR3 is TGTGCCAGCAGCGCTTGGGGCAGGGTCCAAGATACGCAGTATTTT.

The chain combines TRBV21-1 with TRBJ2-7; TRBD2 is taken as the D call from the table, unchecked against the DNA. TRBV21-1 constitutes a pseudogene. The CDR3 covers 15 residues. This CDR3 reads CASSKGLAGSYEQYF. CDR3 in DNA: TGTGCCAGCAGCAAAGGACTAGCGGGATCCTACGAGCAGTACTTC.

In this sample, this clone turned up a few times. V and J are TRBV14 and TRBJ2-1; D possibly corresponds to TRBD1 (5 bases). CDR1 is SGHDN, CDR2 FVKESK, per germline. Trimming removed 0 bases at V and 8 bases at J, with 23 bases between. This CDR3 has 18 amino acids. CDR3 loop: CASSQDAPSDSRADEQFF. The CDR3 DNA sequence: TGTGCCAGCAGCCAAGATGCGCCCAGTGACAGCCGGGCTGATGAGCAGTTCTTC.

The rearrangement joins TRBV27 to TRBJ1-2; 7 nucleotides match TRBD1. The germline V gene encodes CDR1 MNHEY and CDR2 SMNVEV (reference sequence). The CDR3 totals 14 residues. The J segment lost 8 bases and the V segment lost 3 bases, leaving 9 bases of the junction unmatched. CDR3: CASSLGVTGVGYTF. In DNA form, the CDR3 reads TGTGCCAGCAGTTTGGGGGTTACAGGGGTCGGCTACACCTTC.

The rearrangement links TRBV6-5 to TRBJ1-5, with 7 bases that match TRBD1. This CDR3 contains 14 residues. Germline CDR1 MNHEY, CDR2 SVGAGI. The V segment lost 5 bases and the J segment 7 bases; nucleotides outside the gene matches: 8. The CDR3 spells CASSRNRGDQPQHF. DNA of the CDR3: TGTGCCAGCAGTAGGAACAGGGGAGACCAGCCCCAGCATTTT.

This chain joins TRBV6-6 and TRBJ2-7; TRBD1 aligns across 8 bases. CDR1 MNHNY and CDR2 SVGAGI come from the germline V gene (reference sequence). V trimming: 4 bases; J trimming: 6 bases; junction bases outside the gene matches: 8. This CDR3 region has 14 residues. As DNA, the CDR3 is TGTGCCAGCAGTTCGCGGACAGGGAACCTCGAGCAGTACTTC. This translates into CASSSRTGNLEQYF.